This record covers a single T cell receptor (beta chain). Sorted-subset replicate PCRs used 150 to 200 ng of genomic DNA. This amount corresponded to approximately 30,000 T cell genomes. Assay: immunoSEQ multiplex PCR; the TCRdb copy retains only in-frame clones and omits some. There are fewer than 3 million clones in the sample; 80% to 95% occur only once, and 0.37% lies in the top ten. The data were taken from a study of shared clonotypes between healthy human individuals. This CDR3 is built from 15 residues. The germline V gene encodes CDR1 SEHNR and CDR2 FQNEAQ (reference sequence). Losses at the gene ends were 2 bases for V and 2 bases for J; bases not matched to a gene: 1.

The V gene is TRBV7-9, the J gene TRBJ1-3; 9 positions agree with TRBD1. The sequence came from a man aged 18-30 years in good health. Some clones in this sample may be carry-over from other donors' samples. The sample was naive CD4+ T cells from PBMCs. The subset here: CD45RA+ positively selected. The CDR3 loop reads CASSLTGGPGNTIYF. The CDR3 DNA sequence: TGTGCCAGCAGCTTAACAGGGGGCCCTGGAAACACCATATATTTT.